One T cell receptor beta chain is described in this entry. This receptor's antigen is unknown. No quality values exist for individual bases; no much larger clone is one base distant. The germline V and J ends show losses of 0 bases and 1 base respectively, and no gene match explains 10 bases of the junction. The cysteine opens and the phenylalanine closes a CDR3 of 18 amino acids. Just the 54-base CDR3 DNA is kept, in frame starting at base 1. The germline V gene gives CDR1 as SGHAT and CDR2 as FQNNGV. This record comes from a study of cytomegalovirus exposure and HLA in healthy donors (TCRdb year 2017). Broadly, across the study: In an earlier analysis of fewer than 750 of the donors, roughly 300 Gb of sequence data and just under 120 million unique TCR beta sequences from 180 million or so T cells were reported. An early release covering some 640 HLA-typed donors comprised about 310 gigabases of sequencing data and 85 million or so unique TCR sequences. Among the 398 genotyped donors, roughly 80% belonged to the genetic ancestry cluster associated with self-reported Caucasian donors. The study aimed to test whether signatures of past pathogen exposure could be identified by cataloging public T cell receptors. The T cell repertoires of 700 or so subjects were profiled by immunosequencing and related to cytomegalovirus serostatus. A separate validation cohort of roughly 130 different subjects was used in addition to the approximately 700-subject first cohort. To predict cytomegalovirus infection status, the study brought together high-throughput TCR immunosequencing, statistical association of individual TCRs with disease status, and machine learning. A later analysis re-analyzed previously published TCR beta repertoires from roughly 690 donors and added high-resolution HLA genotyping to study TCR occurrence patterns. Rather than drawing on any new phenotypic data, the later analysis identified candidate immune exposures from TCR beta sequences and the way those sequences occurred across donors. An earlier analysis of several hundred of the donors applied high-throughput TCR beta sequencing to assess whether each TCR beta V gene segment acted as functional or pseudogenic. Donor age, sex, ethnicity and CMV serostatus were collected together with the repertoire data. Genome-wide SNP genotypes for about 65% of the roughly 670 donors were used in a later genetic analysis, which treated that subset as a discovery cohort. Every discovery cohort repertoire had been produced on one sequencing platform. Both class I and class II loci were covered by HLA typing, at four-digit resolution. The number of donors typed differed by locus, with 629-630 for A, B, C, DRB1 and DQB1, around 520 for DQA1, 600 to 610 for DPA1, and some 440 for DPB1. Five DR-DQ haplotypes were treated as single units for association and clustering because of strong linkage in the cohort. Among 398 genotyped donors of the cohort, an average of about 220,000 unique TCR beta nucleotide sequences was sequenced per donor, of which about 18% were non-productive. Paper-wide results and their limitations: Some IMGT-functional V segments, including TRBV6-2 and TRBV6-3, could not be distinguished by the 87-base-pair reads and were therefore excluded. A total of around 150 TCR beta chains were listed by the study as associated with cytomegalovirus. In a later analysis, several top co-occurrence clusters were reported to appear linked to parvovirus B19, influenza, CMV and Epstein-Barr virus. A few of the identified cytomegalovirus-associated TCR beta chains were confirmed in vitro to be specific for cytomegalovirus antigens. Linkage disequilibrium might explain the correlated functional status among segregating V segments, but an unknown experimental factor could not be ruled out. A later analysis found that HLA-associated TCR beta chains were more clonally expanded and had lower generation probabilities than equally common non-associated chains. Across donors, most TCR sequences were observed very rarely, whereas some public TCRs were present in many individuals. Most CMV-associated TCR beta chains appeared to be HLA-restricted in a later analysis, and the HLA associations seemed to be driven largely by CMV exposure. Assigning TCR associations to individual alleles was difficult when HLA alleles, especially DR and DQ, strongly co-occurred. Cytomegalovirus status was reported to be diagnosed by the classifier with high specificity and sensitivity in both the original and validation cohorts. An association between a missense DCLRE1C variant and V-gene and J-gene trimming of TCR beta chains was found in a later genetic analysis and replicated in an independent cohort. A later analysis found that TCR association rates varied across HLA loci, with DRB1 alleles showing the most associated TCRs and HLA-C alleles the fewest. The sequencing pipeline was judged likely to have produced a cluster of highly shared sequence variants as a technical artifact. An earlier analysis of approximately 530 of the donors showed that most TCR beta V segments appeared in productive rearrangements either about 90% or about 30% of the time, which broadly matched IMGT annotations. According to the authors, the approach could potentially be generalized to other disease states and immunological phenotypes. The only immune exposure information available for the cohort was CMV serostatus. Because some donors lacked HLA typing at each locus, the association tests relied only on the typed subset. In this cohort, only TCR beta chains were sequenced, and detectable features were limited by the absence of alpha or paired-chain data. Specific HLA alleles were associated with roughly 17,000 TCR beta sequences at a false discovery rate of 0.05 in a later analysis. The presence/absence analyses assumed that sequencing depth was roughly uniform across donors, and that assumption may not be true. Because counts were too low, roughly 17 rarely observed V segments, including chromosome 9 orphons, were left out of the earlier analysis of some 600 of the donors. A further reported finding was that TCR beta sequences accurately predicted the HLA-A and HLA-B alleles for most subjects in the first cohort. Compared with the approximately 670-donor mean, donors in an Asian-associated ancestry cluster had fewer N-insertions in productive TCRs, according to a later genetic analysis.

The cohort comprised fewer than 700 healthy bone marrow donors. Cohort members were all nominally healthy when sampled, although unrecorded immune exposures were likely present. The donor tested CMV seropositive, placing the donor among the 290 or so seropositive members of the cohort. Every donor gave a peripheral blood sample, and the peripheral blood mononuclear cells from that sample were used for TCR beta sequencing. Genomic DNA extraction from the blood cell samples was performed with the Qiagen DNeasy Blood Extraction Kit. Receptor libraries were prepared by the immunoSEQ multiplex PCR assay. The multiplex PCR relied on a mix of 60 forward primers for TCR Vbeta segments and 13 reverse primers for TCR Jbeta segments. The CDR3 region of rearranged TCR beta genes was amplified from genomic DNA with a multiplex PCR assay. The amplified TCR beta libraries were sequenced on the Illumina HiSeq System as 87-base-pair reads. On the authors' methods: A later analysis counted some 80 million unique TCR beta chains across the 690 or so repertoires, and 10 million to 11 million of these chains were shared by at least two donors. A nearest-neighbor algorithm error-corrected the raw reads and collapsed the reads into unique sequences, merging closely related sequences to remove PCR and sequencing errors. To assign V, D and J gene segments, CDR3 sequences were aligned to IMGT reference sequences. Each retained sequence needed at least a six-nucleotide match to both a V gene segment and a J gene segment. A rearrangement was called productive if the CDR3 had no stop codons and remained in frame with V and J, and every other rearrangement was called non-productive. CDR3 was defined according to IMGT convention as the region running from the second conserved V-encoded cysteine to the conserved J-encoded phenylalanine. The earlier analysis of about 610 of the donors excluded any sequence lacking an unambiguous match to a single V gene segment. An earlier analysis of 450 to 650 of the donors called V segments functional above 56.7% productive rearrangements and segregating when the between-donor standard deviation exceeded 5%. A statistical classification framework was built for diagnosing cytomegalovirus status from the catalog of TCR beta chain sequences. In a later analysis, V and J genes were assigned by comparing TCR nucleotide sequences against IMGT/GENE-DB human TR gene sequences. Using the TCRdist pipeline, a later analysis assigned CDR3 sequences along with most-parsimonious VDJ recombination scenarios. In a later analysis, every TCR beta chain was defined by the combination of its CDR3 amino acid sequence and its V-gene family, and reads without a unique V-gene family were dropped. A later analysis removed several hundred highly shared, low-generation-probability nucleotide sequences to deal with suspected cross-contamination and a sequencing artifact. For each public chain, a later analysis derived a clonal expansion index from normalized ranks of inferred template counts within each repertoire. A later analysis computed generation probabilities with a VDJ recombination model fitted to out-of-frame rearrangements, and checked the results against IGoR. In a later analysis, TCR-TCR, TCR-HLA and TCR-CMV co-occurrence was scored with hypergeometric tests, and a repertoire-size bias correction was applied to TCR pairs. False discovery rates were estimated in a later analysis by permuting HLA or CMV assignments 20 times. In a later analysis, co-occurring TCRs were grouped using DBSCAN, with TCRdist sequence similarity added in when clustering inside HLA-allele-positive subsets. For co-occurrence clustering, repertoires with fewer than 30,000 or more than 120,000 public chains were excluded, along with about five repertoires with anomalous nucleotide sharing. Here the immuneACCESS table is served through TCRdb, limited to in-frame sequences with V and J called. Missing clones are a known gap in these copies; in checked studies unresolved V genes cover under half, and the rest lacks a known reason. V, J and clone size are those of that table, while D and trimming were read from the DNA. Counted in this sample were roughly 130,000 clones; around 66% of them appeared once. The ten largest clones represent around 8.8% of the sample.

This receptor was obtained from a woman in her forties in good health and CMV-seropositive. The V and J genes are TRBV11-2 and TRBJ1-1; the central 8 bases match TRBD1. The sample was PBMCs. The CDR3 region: CASSLDLAGGARNTEAFF. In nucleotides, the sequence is TGTGCCAGCAGCTTAGATCTAGCAGGGGGCGCGAGGAACACTGAAGCTTTCTTT.